This T cell receptor (beta chain) was recovered during a study of T cell responses to AZD1222 COVID-19 vaccine. General study results and limits: Clonal diversity may have been underestimated, and the donors were mostly white British, with more females than males. The peak T cell response came first, and repertoires were sampled only after it. At 160-218 and 743-854, vaccine-associated CD4 TCRs were dominant, and they spanned spike.

The CDR3 consists of 14 residues. Germline V CDR1 and CDR2: DFQATT, SNEGSKA (reference sequence). V was shortened by 3 bases and J by 2 bases, with 11 bases between the two germline ends. Note on this clone: Its cognate antigen is unknown.

Generated by immunoSEQ multiplex PCR, the TCRdb table keeps only in-frame clones and is missing some. The data show around 45,000 clones, about nine tenths seen once. The chain couples TRBV20-1 to TRBJ1-3, with a possible D match to TRBD1 (5 bases). The receptor comes from an adult who received the AZD1222 COVID-19 vaccine. The sequencing used peripheral blood, collected 28 days after the second AZD1222 dose. The CDR3 here is CSASYRQPGNTIYF. In DNA form, the CDR3 reads TGCAGTGCTAGTTACAGGCAACCTGGAAACACCATATATTTT.